Sequencing of this TCR beta chain was carried out in a study of CD8+CD57+ T cells in acquired aplastic anemia. Looking at the study overall: Mean yield of DNA from sorted CD4+ and CD8+ cells was 3 to 3.5 ug. Study-level results: Patients and controls shared roughly 28 CD8+ CDR3 sequences, which appeared highly expressed in patients and within their immunodominant clones. Researchers reported that CD8+ Simpson's diversity was not significantly different in patients versus controls.

It was patients with CD8+CD57+ cell expansion by flow cytometry who were chosen for sequencing. As regards this clonotype: Its antigen is unknown.

Template material for TCR beta VDJ and CDR3 profiling consisted of genomic DNA. In TCRdb, the reads were re-called with MiXCR into one record per CDR3 protein. The sample has fewer than 200,000 distinct CDR3 sequences, 65% to 75% seen once. This clonotype was obtained from a human donor with aplastic anemia. Sample: sorted CD4+, CD8+, or CD8+CD57+ T cells (not recorded which) from PBMCs.

In DNA form, the CDR3 reads TGCAGCGTACCTCAGGTTAAGACCGCAACTAATGAAAAACTGTTTTTT. Encoded protein: CSVPQVKTATNEKLFF. The rearrangement joins TRBV29-1 to TRBJ1-4; no reliable D call. The CDR3 totals 16 residues. The ends were cut back, 6 bases at V and 0 bases at J, with 17 bases in the middle. Germline V gene lookup returns CDR1 SQVTM and CDR2 ANQGSEA.